One and the same sample provided the 27 T cell receptor beta chains below, sequenced in a study. Each CDR3 protein gets one entry after TCRdb re-called the 5' RACE reads with MiXCR. The sample lists 50,000 to 75,000 distinct CDR3 sequences; 20% to 25% were seen once. Sequenced input: memory CD4+ T cells sorted from a lymph node. As to subset: memory CD4+ T cells, CD4+CD45RO+CD25-. The receptors originated from a female donor with breast cancer.

The chain links TRBV6-2 or TRBV6-3 to TRBJ1-1; 7 bases align to TRBD1. The V segment lost 2 bases and the J segment 7 bases; nucleotides outside the gene matches: 7. Germline-derived CDR1 and CDR2 are MNHEY and SVGEGT. The CDR3 runs 14 residues. CDR3 region: CASSYLTGKVEAFF. The CDR3 DNA reads as TGTGCCAGCAGTTACCTGACAGGGAAGGTTGAAGCTTTCTTT.

This clonotype has ten or more counts. The chain recombines TRBV6-1 with TRBJ2-1, with D tentatively TRBD2 (5 bases). The V gene lost 6 bases and the J gene lost 5 bases, with 20 bases spanning the gap. This CDR3 spans 16 amino acids. Per the germline V gene, CDR1 is MNHNS and CDR2 is SASEGT. CDR3 loop: CASRRRTALGDNEQFF. CDR3 nucleotides: TGTGCCAGCAGACGTAGGACCGCCCTGGGAGACAATGAGCAGTTCTTC.

This clonotype has more than one count but fewer than ten. The chain combines TRBV7-2 with TRBJ2-3; D is perhaps TRBD2 (6 bases). Germline CDR1 and CDR2: SGHTA and FQGNSA. The V and J ends lost 3 bases and 2 bases respectively, with 18 bases between them. The CDR3 runs 17 residues. The CDR3 region has the DNA TGTGCCAGCAGCTTCAAACCAGTCGGGAGAATCACAGATACGCAGTATTTT. Translated: CASSFKPVGRITDTQYF. Full variable domain (rest looked up from reference TRBV7-2 and TRBJ2-3): GAGVSQSPSNKVTEKGKDVELRCDPISGHTALYWYRQSLGQGLEFLIYFQGNSAPDKSGLPSDRFSAERTGGSVSTLTIQRTQQEDSAVYLCASSFKPVGRITDTQYFGPGTRLTVL.

Comments on this clonotype: The CDR3 does not close with the conserved phenylalanine or tryptophan, likely indicating a read error. The limits of the CDR3 on the DNA are not certain, so only TCRdb's listed CDR3 is given. The chain combines TRBV6-5 with TRBJ2-7; the table's D call, TRBD1, has no DNA check behind it. Germline CDR1 and CDR2: MNHEY and SVGAGI. 16 amino acids form the CDR3, both terminal residues included. The CDR3 loop is CASSYLTGVRLFKTYI.

J is TRBJ2-7 and V is TRBV28, with 9 nucleotides matching TRBD2. This CDR3 has 14 residues. CDR1 is MDHEN, CDR2 SYDVKM, per germline. The J segment lost 5 bases and the V segment lost 11 bases, leaving 13 bases of the junction unmatched. The CDR3 sequence: CASRDSGRKNEQYF. The DNA for the CDR3 is TGTGCCTCAAGGGATAGCGGGAGAAAAAACGAGCAGTACTTC.

There are a few counts of this clonotype. CDR3 sequence (DNA): TGTGCCAGCAGCCAAGATCGGGGCAGCGGCTATGGCTACACCTTC. Its protein is CASSQDRGSGYGYTF. The V gene is TRBV4-2, the J gene TRBJ1-2, with a weak D call TRBD1 (5 bases). CDR1 and CDR2 from the germline V gene are LGHNA and YNFKEQ. V dropped 0 bases and J dropped 4 bases, with 12 bases sitting between them. The CDR3 sequence is 15 residues long.

This rearrangement joins TRBV6-5 to TRBJ2-7; 8 bases line up with TRBD1. There are 12 residues in the CDR3. V was pared by 9 bases and J by 8 bases, with 9 bases of the junction left unmatched. Germline CDR1 reads MNHEY; CDR2 reads SVGAGI. The CDR3 coding sequence is TGTGCCAGTGGACAGGGACAAAGAAAGCAGTACTTC. Its protein is CASGQGQRKQYF.

This clonotype showed up just a few times. V and J are TRBV5-1 and TRBJ1-1; TRBD1 might be the D (6 bases). This CDR3 has 14 amino acids. The V gene lost 3 bases and the J gene lost 2 bases, with 11 bases spanning the gap. In germline, CDR1 is SGHRS, CDR2 YFSETQ. CDR3 sequence: CASSSGQPNTEAFF. CDR3 nucleotides: TGCGCCAGCAGCTCCGGACAGCCAAACACTGAAGCTTTCTTT.

To note about this clonotype: With a much larger clone just one base away, this may be a read error. This chain links TRBV20-1 with TRBJ1-2; D is perhaps TRBD1 (5 bases). The CDR3 is 16 residues long. The V gene's germline CDR1 is DFQATT and CDR2 SNEGSKA (reference sequence). Here the CDR3 reads CSTRQTRKVIGYGYTF. CDR3 DNA sequence: TGCAGTACTAGACAGACACGGAAGGTGATTGGATATGGCTACACCTTC.

This clonotype has ten or more counts. V usage is TRBV20-1 and J usage is TRBJ1-5; D may be TRBD1 (5 bases). Between the trimmed V and J ends, which lost 2 bases and 13 bases, there was a span of 18 bases. This CDR3 is built from 13 residues. CDR1 is DFQATT, CDR2 SNEGSKA, per germline (reference sequence). The CDR3 region has the DNA TGCAGTGCTAGACAAACTCCGGGGCCCGGACAGCATTTT. This gives the protein CSARQTPGPGQHF.

This clonotype was counted at least ten times. The V and J genes are TRBV12-3 or TRBV12-4 and TRBJ2-6; no clear D. Trimming took off 7 bases at V and 1 base at J, with 8 bases between the two ends. This CDR3 region has 14 residues. The CDR3 protein is CASTQPSGANVLTF. The DNA of the CDR3 is TGTGCCAGCACACAACCTTCTGGGGCCAACGTCCTGACTTTC.

V usage is TRBV5-5 and J usage is TRBJ1-1; D remains unclear. Germline V gives CDR1 SGHKS, CDR2 YYEKEE (reference sequence). The CDR3 is 15 residues long. V was trimmed by 4 bases and J by 4 bases, leaving 17 bases between them. CDR3: CASSPRNQRGTEAFF. In DNA, the CDR3 is TGTGCCAGCAGCCCCAGAAACCAGAGAGGCACTGAAGCTTTCTTT.

A remark on this clonotype: With a much larger clone just one base away, this may be a read error. The chain is built from TRBV29-1 and TRBJ1-1, with D unresolved. The germline V gene encodes CDR1 SQVTM and CDR2 ANQGSEA. V was shortened by 7 bases and J by 0 bases, with 9 bases between the two germline ends. The CDR3 runs 12 residues. The CDR3: CSGARLNTEAFF. Here the CDR3 DNA reads TGCAGCGGTGCCAGATTGAACACTGAAGCTTTCTTT.

This clonotype has a handful of counts. This chain connects TRBV7-2 to TRBJ2-2; D not certain. Germline assignment: CDR1 SGHTA and CDR2 FQGNSA. V lost 5 bases to trimming and J lost 4 bases, with 17 bases between them. This CDR3 has 16 residues. CDR3 region: CASSPAAGRATGELFF. For the CDR3, the DNA is TGTGCCAGCAGCCCCGCCGCAGGCCGCGCCACCGGGGAGCTGTTTTTT.

The rearrangement joins TRBV20-1 to TRBJ1-4, with 8 bases fitting TRBD1. V gave up 5 bases and J gave up 0 bases; unmatched junction bases: 8. Germline CDR1 DFQATT, CDR2 SNEGSKA (reference sequence). This CDR3 has 16 amino acids. The CDR3 here is CSAPTGGAATNEKLFF. CDR3 in DNA: TGCAGTGCTCCTACAGGGGGAGCGGCAACTAATGAAAAACTGTTTTTT.

The chain combines TRBV7-2 with TRBJ1-6, with D uncertain. CDR3 length: 15 residues. Per germline, CDR1 SGHTA and CDR2 FQGNSA. Trimming stripped 6 bases from V and 1 base from J, with 10 bases between. CDR3 protein: CASRGPESYNSPLHF. As DNA, the CDR3 is TGTGCCAGCAGAGGTCCGGAATCCTATAATTCACCCCTCCACTTT.

There are a few counts of this clonotype. The chain combines TRBV20-1 with TRBJ1-1; D gene unclear. V shed 3 bases and J shed 7 bases, with 12 bases lying between them. The CDR3 runs to 12 residues. CDR1 DFQATT and CDR2 SNEGSKA come from the germline V gene (reference sequence). The CDR3 sequence: CSASFVGGEAFF. CDR3 DNA sequence: TGCAGTGCTAGTTTTGTGGGCGGTGAAGCTTTCTTT.

This clonotype has only a few counts. The J gene is TRBJ2-3, the V gene TRBV20-1, with D perhaps matching TRBD1 (5 bases). Germline CDR1 reads DFQATT; CDR2 reads SNEGSKA (reference sequence). V dropped 6 bases and J dropped 6 bases, with 25 bases sitting between them. The CDR3 is 16 amino acids. CDR3 nucleotides: TGCAGTGCCCCTCCTCAAGCCGTAAAACAGGAGGATACGCAGTATTTT. This codes for CSAPPQAVKQEDTQYF.

The table lists this clonotype with a few counts. This sequence joins TRBV29-1 and TRBJ1-4, with TRBD1 matching 7 bases. CDR3 length: 15 residues. Germline V gene sequence: CDR1 SQVTM, CDR2 ANQGSEA. The V gene end was trimmed by 5 bases and the J gene end by 8 bases; junction bases not matched to a gene: 14. The CDR3 region has the DNA TGCAGCGTTACCGTACGACAGGGTTTGTTGGAAAAACTGTTTTTT. Protein sequence: CSVTVRQGLLEKLFF. The variable domain in full, completed from reference TRBV29-1 and TRBJ1-4, reads SAVISQKPSRDICQRGTSLTIQCQVDSQVTMMFWYRQQPGQSLTLIATANQGSEATYESGFVIDKFPISRPNLTFSTLTVSNMSPEDSSIYLCSVTVRQGLLEKLFFGSGTQLSVL.

A word on this clonotype: The junction and the germline gene differ at one end; a read error may be behind it. The rearrangement uses TRBV9 and TRBJ2-7, with D possibly matching TRBD1 (5 bases). CDR1 is SGDLS, CDR2 YYNGEE, per germline. The CDR3 is 14 residues long. The chain's CDR3 is CVSSVGPGRYEQYF. CDR3 DNA sequence: TGTGTCAGCAGCGTAGGTCCAGGGCGCTACGAGCAGTACTTC.

This clonotype was picked up a small number of times. One end of the junction does not line up with germline, which may come from a read error. This chain connects TRBV7-9 to TRBJ2-4, with 7 nucleotides matching TRBD1. The CDR3 has 10 residues. The germline V gene encodes CDR1 SEHNR and CDR2 FQNEAQ (reference sequence). CDR3 bases: TGTGCCAGCAGCTTGGGACAGATAGTTTTC. Its translation: CASSLGQIVF.

The chain recombines TRBV5-5 with TRBJ2-7; the match to TRBD2 covers 10 bases. The CDR3 length is 15 residues. The V gene end was trimmed by 4 bases and the J gene end by 5 bases; junction bases not matched to a gene: 9. Germline loops: CDR1 SGHKS, CDR2 YYEKEE (reference sequence). DNA of the CDR3: TGTGCCAGCAGCGTGGGCCCTACTAGCGGGGACGAGCAGTACTTC. Residues: CASSVGPTSGDEQYF.

This rearrangement joins TRBV7-9 to TRBJ2-1; 10 bases agree with TRBD2. Losses at the gene ends were 1 base for V and 8 bases for J; bases not matched to a gene: 8. The CDR3 sequence is 16 residues long. Germline lookup yields CDR1 SEHNR and CDR2 FQNEAQ (reference sequence). CDR3 sequence reads: CASSLVEASGRYEQFF. In DNA form, the CDR3 reads TGTGCCAGCAGCTTAGTAGAGGCTAGCGGGAGATATGAGCAGTTCTTC. The full variable domain, in which reference TRBV7-9 and TRBJ2-1 provide the parts outside the CDR3, is DTGVSQNPRHKITKRGQNVTFRCDPISEHNRLYWYRQTLGQGPEFLTYFQNEAQLEKSRLLSDRFSAERPKGSFSTLEIQRTEQGDSAMYLCASSLVEASGRYEQFFGPGTRLTVL.

This clonotype was counted a few times. This chain joins TRBV20-1 and TRBJ2-3; 9 bases agree with TRBD2. V shed 4 bases, J shed 1 base, and the junction held 6 bases outside the gene matches. Germline V gene sequence: CDR1 DFQATT, CDR2 SNEGSKA (reference sequence). The CDR3 covers 15 residues. The CDR3 protein is CSATVAGVGTDTQYF. As DNA, the CDR3 is TGCAGTGCTACAGTAGCGGGAGTAGGCACAGATACGCAGTATTTT.

Note on this clonotype: Just one base apart from a much larger clone, this may be a read error. Given the absence of the conserved phenylalanine or tryptophan at the CDR3 end, a read error is likely. This chain joins TRBV30 and TRBJ2-5; 7 bases fit TRBD1. Trimming at V came to 3 bases and at J to 1 base, leaving 2 bases not matched to a gene. The CDR3 spans 13 residues. The germline gives CDR1 GTSNPN, CDR2 SVGIG (reference sequence). CDR3 protein: CAWSQGVQETQYL. In DNA form, the CDR3 reads TGTGCCTGGAGCCAGGGGGTCCAAGAGACCCAGTACCTC.

This chain connects TRBV6-2 or TRBV6-3 to TRBJ1-5; D is unresolved. There are 13 residues in the CDR3. Germline V gives CDR1 MNHEY, CDR2 SVGEGT. Trimming left V 4 bases short and J 5 bases short, with 9 bases between. CDR3 bases: TGTGCCAGCAGTTTTCGGCGCGATCAGCCCCAGCATTTT. Translation: CASSFRRDQPQHF.

This clonotype appeared a few times. The rearrangement uses TRBV5-4 and TRBJ2-5; unclear D gene. The CDR3 consists of 13 residues. CDR1 is SGHNT, CDR2 YYREEE, per germline (reference sequence). Trimming cost V 6 bases and J 1 base, with 10 bases left between them. The CDR3 spells CASKPDTQETQYF. The CDR3 coding sequence is TGTGCCAGCAAACCCGACACCCAAGAGACCCAGTACTTC.